The entry below describes one T cell receptor (beta chain). Antigen unknown. The CDR3 sequence is 15 residues long. From germline, CDR1 is SEHNR and CDR2 FQNEAQ (reference sequence). The V segment lost 5 bases and the J segment 5 bases; nucleotides outside the gene matches: 10. These data originate in a study of cytomegalovirus exposure and HLA in healthy donors. PCR used 60 Vbeta primers and 13 Jbeta primers. Data came from immunoSEQ multiplex PCR; TCRdb stores just in-frame clones and leaves some out. The sample includes 200,000 to 250,000 clones, 65% to 85% seen only once; the top ten take 0.71%. Study-level findings and limits: CMV serostatus stood as the only immune exposure information on hand. There were some V segments, including TRBV6-2 and TRBV6-3, excluded as indistinguishable. V- and J-gene trimming in TCR beta was tied to a missense DCLRE1C variant by an analysis performed later.

The chain joins TRBV7-9 to TRBJ2-3; the match to TRBD2 covers 7 bases. The sequence was obtained from a boy aged 2-9 years in good health and CMV-seronegative. Sequenced input: PBMCs. The chain's CDR3 is CASSPGLRRGDTQYF. In DNA, the CDR3 is TGTGCCAGCAGCCCGGGACTACGGAGGGGAGATACGCAGTATTTT.